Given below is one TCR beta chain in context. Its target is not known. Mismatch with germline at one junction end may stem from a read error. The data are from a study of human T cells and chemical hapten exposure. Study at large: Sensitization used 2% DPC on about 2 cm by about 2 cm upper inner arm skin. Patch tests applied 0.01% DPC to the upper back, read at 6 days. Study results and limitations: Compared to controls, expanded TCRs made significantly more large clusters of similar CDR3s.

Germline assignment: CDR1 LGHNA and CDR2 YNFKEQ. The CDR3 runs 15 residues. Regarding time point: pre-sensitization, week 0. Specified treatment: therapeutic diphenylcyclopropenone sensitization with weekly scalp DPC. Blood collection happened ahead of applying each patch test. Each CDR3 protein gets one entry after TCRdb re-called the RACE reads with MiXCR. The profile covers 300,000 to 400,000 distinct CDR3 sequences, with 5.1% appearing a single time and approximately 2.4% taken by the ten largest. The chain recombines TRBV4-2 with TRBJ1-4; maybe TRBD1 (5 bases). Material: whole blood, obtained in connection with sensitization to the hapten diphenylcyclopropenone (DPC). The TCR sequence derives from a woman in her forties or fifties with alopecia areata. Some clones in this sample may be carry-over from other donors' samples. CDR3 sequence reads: CVSSQQDSPNEKLFF. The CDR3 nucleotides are TGTGTCAGCAGCCAGCAAGACAGTCCTAATGAAAAACTGTTTTTT.